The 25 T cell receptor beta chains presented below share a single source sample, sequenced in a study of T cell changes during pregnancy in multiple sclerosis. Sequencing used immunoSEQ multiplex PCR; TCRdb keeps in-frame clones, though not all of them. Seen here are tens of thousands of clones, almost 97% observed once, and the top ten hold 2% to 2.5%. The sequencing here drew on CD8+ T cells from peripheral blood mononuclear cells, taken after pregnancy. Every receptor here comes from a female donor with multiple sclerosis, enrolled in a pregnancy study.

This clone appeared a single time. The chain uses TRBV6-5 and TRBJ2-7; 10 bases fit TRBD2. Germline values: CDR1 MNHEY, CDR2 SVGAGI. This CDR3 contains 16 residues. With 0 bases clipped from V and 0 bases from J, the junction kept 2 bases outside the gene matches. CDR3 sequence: CASSYSTSGASYEQYF. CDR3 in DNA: TGTGCCAGCAGTTACTCAACTAGCGGGGCCTCCTACGAGCAGTACTTC.

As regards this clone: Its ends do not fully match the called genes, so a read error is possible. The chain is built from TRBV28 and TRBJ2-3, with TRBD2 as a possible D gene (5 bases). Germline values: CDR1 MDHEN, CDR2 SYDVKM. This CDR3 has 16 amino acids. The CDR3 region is CAIRSPLDSPPDPQYF. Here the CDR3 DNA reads TGTGCCATCCGCTCACCACTAGATTCCCCCCCAGATCCGCAGTATTTT.

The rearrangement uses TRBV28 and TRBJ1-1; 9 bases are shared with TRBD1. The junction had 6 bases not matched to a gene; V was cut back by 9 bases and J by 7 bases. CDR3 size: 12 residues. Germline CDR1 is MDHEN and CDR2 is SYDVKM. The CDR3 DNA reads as TGTGCCAGTATCGGACAGGGGCTTGAAGCTTTCTTT. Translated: CASIGQGLEAFF.

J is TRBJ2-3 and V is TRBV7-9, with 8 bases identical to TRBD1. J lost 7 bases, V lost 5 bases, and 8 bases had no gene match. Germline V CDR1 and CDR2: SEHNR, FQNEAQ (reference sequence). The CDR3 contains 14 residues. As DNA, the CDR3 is TGTGCCAGCAGCGGGGGACAGGCGGACTATACGCAGTATTTT. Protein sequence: CASSGGQADYTQYF.

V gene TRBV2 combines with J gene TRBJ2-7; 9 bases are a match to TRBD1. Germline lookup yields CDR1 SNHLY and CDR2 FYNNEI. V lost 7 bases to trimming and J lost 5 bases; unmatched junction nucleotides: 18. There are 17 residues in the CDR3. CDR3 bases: TGTGCCAGCACCTCCCGGGACAGGGAGATTGTCGCCCACGAGCAGTACTTC. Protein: CASTSRDREIVAHEQYF.

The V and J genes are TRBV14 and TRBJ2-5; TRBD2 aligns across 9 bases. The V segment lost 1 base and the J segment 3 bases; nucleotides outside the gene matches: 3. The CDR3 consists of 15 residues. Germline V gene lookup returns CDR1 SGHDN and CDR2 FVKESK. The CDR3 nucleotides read TGTGCCAGCAGCCAAGCGACTAGCGGTGAAGAGACCCAGTACTTC. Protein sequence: CASSQATSGEETQYF.

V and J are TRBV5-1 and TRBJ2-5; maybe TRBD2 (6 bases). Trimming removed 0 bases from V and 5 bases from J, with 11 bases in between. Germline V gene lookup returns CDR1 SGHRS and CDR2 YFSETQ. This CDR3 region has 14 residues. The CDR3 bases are TGCGCCAGCAGCTTGGATCCGGGGGATGAGACCCAGTACTTC. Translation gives CASSLDPGDETQYF.

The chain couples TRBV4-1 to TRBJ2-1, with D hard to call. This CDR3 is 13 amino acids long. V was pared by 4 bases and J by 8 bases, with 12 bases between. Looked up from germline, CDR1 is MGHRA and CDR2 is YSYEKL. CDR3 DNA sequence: TGCGCCAGCAGCCCAGACCGAGGCGATGAGCAGTTCTTC. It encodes CASSPDRGDEQFF.

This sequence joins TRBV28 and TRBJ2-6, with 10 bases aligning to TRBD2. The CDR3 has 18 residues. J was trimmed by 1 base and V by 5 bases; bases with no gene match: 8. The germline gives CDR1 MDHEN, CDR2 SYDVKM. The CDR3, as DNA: TGTGCCAGCAGTCCGACTAGCGGGTCTGTTTCTGGGGCCAACGTCCTGACTTTC. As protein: CASSPTSGSVSGANVLTF.

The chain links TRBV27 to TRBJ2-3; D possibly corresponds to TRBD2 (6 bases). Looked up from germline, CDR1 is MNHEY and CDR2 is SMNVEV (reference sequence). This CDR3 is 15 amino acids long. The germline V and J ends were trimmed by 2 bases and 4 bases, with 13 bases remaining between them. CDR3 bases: TGTGCCAGCAGTTTAGGAGGGAGATGGTCAGATACGCAGTATTTT. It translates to CASSLGGRWSDTQYF.

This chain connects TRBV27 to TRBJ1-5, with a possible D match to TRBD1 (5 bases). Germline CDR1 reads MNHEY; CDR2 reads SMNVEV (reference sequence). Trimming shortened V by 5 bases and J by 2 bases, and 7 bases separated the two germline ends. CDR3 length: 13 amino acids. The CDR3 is CASSPQGNQPQHF. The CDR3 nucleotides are TGTGCCAGCAGTCCACAGGGCAATCAGCCCCAGCATTTT.

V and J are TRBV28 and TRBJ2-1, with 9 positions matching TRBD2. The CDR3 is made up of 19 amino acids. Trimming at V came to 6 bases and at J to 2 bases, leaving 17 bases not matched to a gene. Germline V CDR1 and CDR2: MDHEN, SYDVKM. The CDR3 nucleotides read TGTGCCAGCAGCTCGATTAAGGGACTTAGCGGGAGCGCCTACAATGAGCAGTTCTTC. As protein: CASSSIKGLSGSAYNEQFF.

The CDR3 region has the DNA TGTGCCAGCAGTTTTCAGGCTAGCGGACACTACGAGCAGTACTTC. It specifies CASSFQASGHYEQYF. The rearrangement links TRBV6-6 to TRBJ2-7; 7 positions agree with TRBD2. The CDR3 is 15 residues long. J lost 3 bases, V lost 4 bases, and 9 bases had no gene match. Germline V lookup: CDR1 MNHNY, CDR2 SVGAGI (reference sequence).

Here the CDR3 DNA reads TGTGCCAGCAGCTTACTGGCTGGGGCCTTTGATGAGCAGTTCTTC. Translated: CASSLLAGAFDEQFF. This chain joins TRBV7-3 and TRBJ2-1; tentatively, D is TRBD1 (5 bases). V was shortened by 2 bases and J by 8 bases, with 16 bases between the two germline ends. There are 15 residues in the CDR3. Germline assignment: CDR1 SGHTA and CDR2 FQGTGA.

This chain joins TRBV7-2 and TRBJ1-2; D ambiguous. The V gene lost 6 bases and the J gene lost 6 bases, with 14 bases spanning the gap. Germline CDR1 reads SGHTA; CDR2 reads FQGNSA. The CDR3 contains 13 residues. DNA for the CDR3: TGTGCCAGCAGTTCGGGGTTGTCGGATGGCTACACCTTC. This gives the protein CASSSGLSDGYTF.

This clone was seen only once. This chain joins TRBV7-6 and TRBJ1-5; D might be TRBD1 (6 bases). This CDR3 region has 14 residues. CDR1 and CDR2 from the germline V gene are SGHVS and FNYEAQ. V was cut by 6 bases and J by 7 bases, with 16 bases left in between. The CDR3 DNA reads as TGTGCCAGCAGTTTTAACAGGGAGGGACAGCCCCAGCATTTT. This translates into CASSFNREGQPQHF. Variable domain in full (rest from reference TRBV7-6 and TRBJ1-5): GAGVSQSPRYKVTKRGQDVALRCDPISGHVSLYWYRQALGQGPEFLTYFNYEAQQDKSGLPNDRFSAERPEGSISTLTIQRTEQRDSAMYRCASSFNREGQPQHFGDGTRLSIL.

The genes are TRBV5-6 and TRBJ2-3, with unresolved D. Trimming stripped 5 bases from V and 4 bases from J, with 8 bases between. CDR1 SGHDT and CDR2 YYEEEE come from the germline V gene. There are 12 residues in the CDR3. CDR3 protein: CASSSYPDTQYF. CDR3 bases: TGTGCCAGCAGTAGTTACCCAGATACGCAGTATTTT.

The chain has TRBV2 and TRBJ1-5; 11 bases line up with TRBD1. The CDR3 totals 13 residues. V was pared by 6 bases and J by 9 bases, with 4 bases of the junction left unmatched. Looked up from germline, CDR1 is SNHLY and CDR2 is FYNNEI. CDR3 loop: CASSGQGARPQHF. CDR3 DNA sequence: TGTGCCAGCAGCGGACAGGGGGCAAGGCCCCAGCATTTT.

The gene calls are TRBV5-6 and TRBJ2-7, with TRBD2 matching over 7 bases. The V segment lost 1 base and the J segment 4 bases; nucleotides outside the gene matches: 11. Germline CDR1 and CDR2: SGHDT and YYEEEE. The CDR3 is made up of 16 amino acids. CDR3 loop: CASSLTGGSIQYEQYF. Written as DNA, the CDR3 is TGTGCCAGCAGCTTGACGGGGGGTAGCATCCAATACGAGCAGTACTTC.

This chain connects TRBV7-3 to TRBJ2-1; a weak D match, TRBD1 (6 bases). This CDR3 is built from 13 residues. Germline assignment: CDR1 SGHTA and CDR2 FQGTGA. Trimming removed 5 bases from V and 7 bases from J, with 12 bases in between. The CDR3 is CASSPDSRNEQFF. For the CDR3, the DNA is TGTGCCAGCAGCCCGGACAGTCGTAATGAGCAGTTCTTC.

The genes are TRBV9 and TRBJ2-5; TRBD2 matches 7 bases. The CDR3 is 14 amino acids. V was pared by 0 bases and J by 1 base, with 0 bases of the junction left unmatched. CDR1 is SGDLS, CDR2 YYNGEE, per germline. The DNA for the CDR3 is TGTGCCAGCAGCGTAGCGGGAGGCCAAGAGACCCAGTACTTC. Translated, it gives CASSVAGGQETQYF.

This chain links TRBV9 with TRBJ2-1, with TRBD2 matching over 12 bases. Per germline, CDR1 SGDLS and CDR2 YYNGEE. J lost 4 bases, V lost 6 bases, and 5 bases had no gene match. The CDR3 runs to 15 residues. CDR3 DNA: TGTGCCAGCACCCCTCTAGCGGGAGGGTACAATGAGCAGTTCTTC. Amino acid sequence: CASTPLAGGYNEQFF.

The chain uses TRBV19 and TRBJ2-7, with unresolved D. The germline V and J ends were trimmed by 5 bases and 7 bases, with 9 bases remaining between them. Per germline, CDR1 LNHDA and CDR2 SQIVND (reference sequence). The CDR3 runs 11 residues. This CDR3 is CASSSGWEQYF. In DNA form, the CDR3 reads TGTGCCAGTAGTTCCGGTTGGGAGCAGTACTTC.

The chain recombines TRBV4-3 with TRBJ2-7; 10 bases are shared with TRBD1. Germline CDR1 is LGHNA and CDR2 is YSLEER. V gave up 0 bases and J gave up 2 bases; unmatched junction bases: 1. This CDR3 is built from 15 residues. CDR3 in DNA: TGCGCCAGCAGCCAAGACGGGACAGGGGCCTACGAGCAGTACTTC. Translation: CASSQDGTGAYEQYF.

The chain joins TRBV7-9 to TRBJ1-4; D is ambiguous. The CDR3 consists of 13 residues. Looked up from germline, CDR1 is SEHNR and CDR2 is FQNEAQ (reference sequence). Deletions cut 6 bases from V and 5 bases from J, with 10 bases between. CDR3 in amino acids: CASRPDGNEKLFF. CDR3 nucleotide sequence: TGTGCCAGCAGACCTGACGGGAATGAAAAACTGTTTTTT.